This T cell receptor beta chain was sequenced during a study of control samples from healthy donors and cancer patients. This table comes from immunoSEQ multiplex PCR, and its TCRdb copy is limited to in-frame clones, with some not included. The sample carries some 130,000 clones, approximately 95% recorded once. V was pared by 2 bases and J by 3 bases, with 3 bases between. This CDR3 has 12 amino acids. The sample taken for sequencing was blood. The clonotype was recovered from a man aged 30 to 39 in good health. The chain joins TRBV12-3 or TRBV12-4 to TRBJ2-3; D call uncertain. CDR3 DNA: TGTGCCAGCAGTTTAATAACAGATACGCAGTATTTT. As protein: CASSLITDTQYF.